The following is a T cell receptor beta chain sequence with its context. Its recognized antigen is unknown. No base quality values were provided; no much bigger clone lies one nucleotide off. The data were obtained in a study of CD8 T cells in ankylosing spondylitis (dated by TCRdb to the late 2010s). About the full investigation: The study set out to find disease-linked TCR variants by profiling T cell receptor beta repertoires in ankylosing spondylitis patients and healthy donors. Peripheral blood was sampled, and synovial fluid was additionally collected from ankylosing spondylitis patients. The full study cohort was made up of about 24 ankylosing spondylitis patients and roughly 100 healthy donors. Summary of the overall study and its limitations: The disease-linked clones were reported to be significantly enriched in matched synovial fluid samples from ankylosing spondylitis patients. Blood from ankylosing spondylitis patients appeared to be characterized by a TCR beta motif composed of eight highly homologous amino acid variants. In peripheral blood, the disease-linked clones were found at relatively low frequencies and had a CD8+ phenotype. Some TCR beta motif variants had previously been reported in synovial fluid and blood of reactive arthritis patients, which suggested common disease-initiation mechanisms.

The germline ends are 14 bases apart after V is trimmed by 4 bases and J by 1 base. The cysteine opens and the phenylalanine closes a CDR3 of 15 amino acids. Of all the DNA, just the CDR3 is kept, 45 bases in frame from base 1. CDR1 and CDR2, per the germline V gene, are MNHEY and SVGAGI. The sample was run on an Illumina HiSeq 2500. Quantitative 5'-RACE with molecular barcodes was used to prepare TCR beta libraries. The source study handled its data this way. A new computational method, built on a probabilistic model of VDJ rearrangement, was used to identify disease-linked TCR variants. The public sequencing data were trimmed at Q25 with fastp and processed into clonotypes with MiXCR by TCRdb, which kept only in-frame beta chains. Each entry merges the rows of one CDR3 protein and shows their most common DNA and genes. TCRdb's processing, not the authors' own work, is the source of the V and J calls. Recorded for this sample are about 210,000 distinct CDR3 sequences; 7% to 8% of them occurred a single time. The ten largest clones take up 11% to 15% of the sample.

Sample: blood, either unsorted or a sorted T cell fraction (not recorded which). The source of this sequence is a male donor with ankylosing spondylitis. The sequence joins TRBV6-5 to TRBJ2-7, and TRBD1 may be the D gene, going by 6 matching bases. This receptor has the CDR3 CASSLSWTASYEQYF. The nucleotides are TGTGCCAGCAGTTTGAGCTGGACAGCGTCCTACGAGCAGTACTTC.